Here is one T cell receptor (beta chain) with its context. The V gene's germline CDR1 is SGDLS and CDR2 YYNGEE. CDR3 length equals 16 residues. The input for each TCR library was approximately 4,000 ng of total RNA. Following a re-call of the 5' RACE reads, TCRdb has one entry per CDR3 protein and lacks DNA. The table for this sample gives some 330,000 distinct CDR3 sequences. The data stem from a study of monozygotic twins with inflammatory bowel disease. Input material: blood. This sequence was found in a human donor with ulcerative colitis or Crohn's disease, or a healthy co-twin of an affected twin (not recorded which). The chain is built from TRBV9 and TRBJ2-1; TCRdb indicates TRBD2, and absent DNA this call remains unverified. The CDR3 is CASSVVGTSKVNEQFF.